These 5 T cell receptor beta chains were all obtained from the same sample, sequenced in a study of T cell responses to AZD1222 COVID-19 vaccine. Data came from immunoSEQ multiplex PCR; TCRdb stores just in-frame clones and leaves some out. The sample consists of 150,000 or so clones, 92% of them appearing once. The sequencing used peripheral blood, collected 28 days after the second AZD1222 dose. The source is an adult who received the AZD1222 COVID-19 vaccine.

V is TRBV28 and J is TRBJ2-7; D gene ambiguous. This CDR3 has 15 amino acids. Trimming left V 5 bases short and J 0 bases short, with 14 bases between. Germline CDR1 reads MDHEN; CDR2 reads SYDVKM. The CDR3 DNA is TGTGCCAGCAGTCCGGTTGCGTACACCTCCTACGAGCAGTACTTC. It is translated as CASSPVAYTSYEQYF. Full variable domain (missing parts from reference TRBV28 and TRBJ2-7): DVKVTQSSRYLVKRTGEKVFLECVQDMDHENMFWYRQDPGLGLRLIYFSYDVKMKEKGDIPEGYSVSREKKERFSLILESASTNQTSMYLCASSPVAYTSYEQYFGPGTRLTVT.

The chain combines TRBV6-2 or TRBV6-3 with TRBJ2-6; D possibly matches TRBD1 or TRBD2 (5 bases each). The CDR3 covers 21 residues. V lost 5 bases, J lost 0 bases, and 26 bases lay in between. From germline, CDR1 is MNHEY and CDR2 SVGEGT. The CDR3 reads CASSRLSEGWTRSSGANVLTF. Here the CDR3 DNA reads TGTGCCAGCAGTCGCCTCTCTGAGGGGTGGACACGCAGCTCTGGGGCCAACGTCCTGACTTTC.

The V gene is TRBV6-1, the J gene TRBJ1-4; 9 bases agree with TRBD1. Germline V CDR1 and CDR2: MNHNS, SASEGT. Germline trimming cut 2 bases from V and 8 bases from J; bases unmatched to any gene: 6. The CDR3 has 15 amino acids. The chain's CDR3 is CASSEWDRAEEKLFF. In nucleotides, the CDR3 is TGTGCCAGCAGTGAATGGGACAGGGCGGAAGAAAAACTGTTTTTT.

The rearrangement links TRBV5-1 to TRBJ2-2; 7 positions agree with TRBD1. The CDR3 contains 14 residues. The J segment lost 5 bases and the V segment lost 3 bases, leaving 4 bases of the junction unmatched. CDR1 is SGHRS and CDR2 is YFSETQ in the germline V gene. The CDR3 loop reads CASSSPGGTGELFF. In DNA form, the CDR3 reads TGCGCCAGCAGCTCCCCAGGGGGAACCGGGGAGCTGTTTTTT.

The chain combines TRBV28 with TRBJ2-2, with 9 bases matching TRBD1. Germline V gene sequence: CDR1 MDHEN, CDR2 SYDVKM. The CDR3 runs to 14 residues. V shed 8 bases and J 8 bases; nucleotides not matched to a gene: 9. The CDR3 bases are TGTGCCAGCGCCCGGGACAGGGAAATTGGGGAGCTGTTTTTT. Encoded protein: CASARDREIGELFF.